This T cell receptor (beta chain) was captured by sequencing in a study of blood T cell repertoires in COVID-19. About the study: Sites across the United States, Italy and Spain contributed samples from acute and convalescent COVID-19. T cells, B-cell-depleted T cells, or PBMCs provided the cDNA or gDNA that served as material.

The authors' processing: Cell counts per sample came from amplifying reference gene primers. TCRdb keeps only in-frame clones here, not all; method: immunoSEQ multiplex PCR. The DNA was the basis for D and trimming; V, J and clone size are from that table. The sample consists of about 180,000 clones, 80% to 90% of them appearing once. The specimen sequenced was peripheral blood. This sequence originates from a human donor with active or convalescent COVID-19. The donor label of this sample is uncertain.

CDR3 sequence (DNA): TGTGCCAGCAGCCAGCCGGACCGGGGGTACAATGAGCAGTTCTTC. Protein product: CASSQPDRGYNEQFF. This chain joins TRBV13 and TRBJ2-1; perhaps TRBD2 as D (6 bases). The CDR3 totals 15 residues. CDR1 is PRHDT and CDR2 is FYEKMQ in the germline V gene (reference sequence). Trimming took off 5 bases at V and 4 bases at J, with 15 bases between the two ends.